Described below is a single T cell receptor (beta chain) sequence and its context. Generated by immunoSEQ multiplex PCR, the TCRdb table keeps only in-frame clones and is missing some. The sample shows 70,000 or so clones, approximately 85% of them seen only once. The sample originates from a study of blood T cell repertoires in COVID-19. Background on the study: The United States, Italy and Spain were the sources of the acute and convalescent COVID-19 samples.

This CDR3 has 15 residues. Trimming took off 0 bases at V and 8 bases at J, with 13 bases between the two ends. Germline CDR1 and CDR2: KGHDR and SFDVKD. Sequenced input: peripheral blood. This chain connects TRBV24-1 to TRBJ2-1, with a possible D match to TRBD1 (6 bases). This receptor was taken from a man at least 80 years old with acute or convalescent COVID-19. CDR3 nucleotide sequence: TGTGCCACCAGTGATTTGAGTTCCAGGGGTTATGAGCAGTTCTTC. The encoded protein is CATSDLSSRGYEQFF.